This passage covers 29 T cell receptor beta chains from one sample sequenced in a study of blood T cell repertoires in COVID-19. The protocol was immunoSEQ multiplex PCR, while the TCRdb copy is restricted to in-frame clones and leaves out a portion. In the table there are roughly 200,000 clones, 75% to 90% of which are singletons. Sequenced sample: PBMCs or T cells enriched from blood (not recorded which). These receptors all come from a woman in her thirties who had recovered from COVID-19.

In this sample, this clone turned up once. The chain recombines TRBV30 with TRBJ1-2; unclear D gene. Germline V gives CDR1 GTSNPN, CDR2 SVGIG (reference sequence). V lost 5 bases, J lost 4 bases, and 20 bases lay in between. This CDR3 is built from 15 residues. This CDR3 reads CAWAPFSRGSYGYTF. The CDR3 DNA sequence: TGTGCCTGGGCCCCGTTCAGCCGCGGCTCCTATGGCTACACCTTC.

V is TRBV19 and J is TRBJ2-1, with D perhaps matching TRBD1 (6 bases). Germline-derived CDR1 and CDR2 are LNHDA and SQIVND (reference sequence). The CDR3 runs 16 residues. Trimming removed 3 bases at V and 2 bases at J, with 14 bases between. DNA of the CDR3: TGTGCCAGTAGTATCCCCCGGGACACCGCCTACAATGAGCAGTTCTTC. Encoded protein: CASSIPRDTAYNEQFF.

This clone appeared once. The gene calls are TRBV11-3 and TRBJ2-1, with 11 bases that match TRBD2. The ends lost 6 bases at V and 4 bases at J; junction bases unmatched: 8. Germline CDR1 SGHNT, CDR2 YENEEA. The CDR3 length is 16 residues. CDR3 in amino acids: CASSVTSGSVYNEQFF. As DNA, the CDR3 is TGTGCCAGCAGTGTCACTAGCGGGAGCGTTTACAATGAGCAGTTCTTC.

The chain recombines TRBV10-3 with TRBJ1-1, with 8 nucleotides matching TRBD1. The ends lost 0 bases at V and 4 bases at J; junction bases unmatched: 4. Germline CDR1 is ENHRY and CDR2 is SYGVKD. The CDR3 covers 15 residues. CDR3 sequence (DNA): TGTGCCATCAGTGAGTCCGGACAGGGAGTCACTGAAGCTTTCTTT. Its protein product is CAISESGQGVTEAFF.

The rearrangement joins TRBV30 to TRBJ1-4, with D tentatively TRBD1 (5 bases). Per the germline V gene, CDR1 is GTSNPN and CDR2 is SVGIG (reference sequence). This CDR3 is built from 15 residues. V was clipped by 3 bases and J by 0 bases, with 11 bases between them. CDR3 in DNA: TGTGCCTGGAGGTCGGGGGTAGCAACTAATGAAAAACTGTTTTTT. Translated, it gives CAWRSGVATNEKLFF. The full variable domain, its missing parts supplied by reference TRBV30 and TRBJ1-4, is SQTIHQWPATLVQPVGSPLSLECTVEGTSNPNLYWYRQAAGRGLQLLFYSVGIGQISSEVPQNLSASRPQDRQFILSSKKLLLSDSGFYLCAWRSGVATNEKLFFGSGTQLSVL.

The V call is TRBV5-6, the J call TRBJ1-6; D perhaps matches TRBD1 (6 bases). The germline V gene encodes CDR1 SGHDT and CDR2 YYEEEE. Trimming shortened V by 1 base and J by 8 bases, and 10 bases separated the two germline ends. The CDR3 contains 14 residues. The CDR3 sequence: CASSLRDTYSPLHF. The CDR3 nucleotides are TGTGCCAGCAGCTTGAGGGACACCTATTCACCCCTCCACTTT.

The V and J genes are TRBV19 and TRBJ1-2; no definite D call. Germline V CDR1 and CDR2: LNHDA, SQIVND (reference sequence). Trimming pared 7 bases from V and 0 bases from J, leaving 12 bases between. CDR3 size: 14 residues. The CDR3: CASTPSGPNYGYTF. The CDR3 nucleotides are TGTGCCAGTACCCCTTCTGGGCCTAACTATGGCTACACCTTC.

This clone was detected only once. The genes are TRBV3-1 (or the pseudogene TRBV3-2) and TRBJ1-4; D remains unclear. Trimming left V 0 bases short and J 4 bases short, with 18 bases between. Per germline, CDR1 LGHDT and CDR2 YNNKEL (reference sequence). This CDR3 is 18 amino acids long. This chain's CDR3 is CASSQETDAHIGNEKLFF. The CDR3 nucleotides are TGTGCCAGCAGCCAAGAAACAGATGCCCACATTGGTAATGAAAAACTGTTTTTT.

The genes are TRBV28 and TRBJ2-2, with 7 bases aligning to TRBD1. Germline V gene lookup returns CDR1 MDHEN and CDR2 SYDVKM. Trimming at V came to 3 bases and at J to 4 bases, leaving 8 bases not matched to a gene. This CDR3 comprises 16 residues. The CDR3 sequence is CASSFPGYRGTGELFF. For the CDR3, the DNA is TGTGCCAGCAGTTTCCCTGGATACAGGGGCACCGGGGAGCTGTTTTTT.

The chain combines TRBV25-1 with TRBJ1-5; D not resolved. The CDR3 is 14 amino acids. V was shortened by 3 bases and J by 6 bases, with 12 bases between the two germline ends. Germline V gene data show CDR1 as MGHDK and CDR2 as SYGVNS. In nucleotides, the CDR3 is TGTGCCAGCAGTGACGTAGTGGGAGGTCAGCCCCAGCATTTT. Protein: CASSDVVGGQPQHF.

The V and J genes are TRBV30 and TRBJ1-1; D might be TRBD1 (5 bases). The CDR3 extends over 16 amino acids. V was pared by 0 bases and J by 0 bases, with 14 bases between. Germline V gene lookup returns CDR1 GTSNPN and CDR2 SVGIG (reference sequence). The CDR3 spells CAWSVPRAGLNTEAFF. In DNA form, the CDR3 reads TGTGCCTGGAGTGTACCCAGGGCCGGGTTGAACACTGAAGCTTTCTTT.

The chain links TRBV19 to TRBJ2-1, with 14 bases matching TRBD2. The germline V gene encodes CDR1 LNHDA and CDR2 SQIVND (reference sequence). V shed 5 bases and J 1 base; nucleotides not matched to a gene: 13. The CDR3 has 20 amino acids. CDR3 DNA sequence: TGTGCCAGTAGTGCCAGACTAGCGGGAGGGCGGCAAAGTTCCTACAATGAGCAGTTCTTC. Residues: CASSARLAGGRQSSYNEQFF. Together with reference TRBV19 and TRBJ2-1, the CDR3 gives the full variable domain: DGGITQSPKYLFRKEGQNVTLSCEQNLNHDAMYWYRQDPGQGLRLIYYSQIVNDFQKGDIAEGYSVSREKKESFPLTVTSAQKNPTAFYLCASSARLAGGRQSSYNEQFFGPGTRLTVL.

V is TRBV5-6 and J is TRBJ1-2, with D unresolved. Germline CDR1 and CDR2: SGHDT and YYEEEE. This CDR3 comprises 14 residues. Trimming stripped 4 bases from V and 8 bases from J, with 18 bases between. The CDR3 here is CASSRRGKGAGYTF. The DNA for the CDR3 is TGTGCCAGCAGCCGGCGGGGAAAGGGAGCGGGCTACACCTTC.

The chain has TRBV15 and TRBJ1-3; D is possibly TRBD1 (6 bases). With 3 bases removed from V and 0 bases from J, the gap between germline ends came to 9 bases. The length of the CDR3 is 15 residues. Germline values: CDR1 LNHNV, CDR2 YYDKDF (reference sequence). CDR3 region: CATSSDRTSGNTIYF. In DNA, the CDR3 is TGTGCCACCAGCAGCGACAGGACCTCTGGAAACACCATATATTTT.

The V and J genes are TRBV9 and TRBJ1-3; TRBD1 matches at 7 bases. The J segment lost 6 bases and the V segment lost 4 bases, leaving 13 bases of the junction unmatched. This CDR3 is 16 amino acids long. Germline lookup yields CDR1 SGDLS and CDR2 YYNGEE. This CDR3 is CASSYYVDREVNTIYF. The CDR3 DNA reads TGTGCCAGCAGCTATTACGTAGACAGGGAGGTAAACACCATATATTTT.

The chain combines TRBV18 with TRBJ1-5; the match to TRBD1 covers 10 bases. The length of the CDR3 is 16 residues. Unmatched junction bases numbered 8, after V lost 4 bases and J lost 5 bases. Germline V gene data show CDR1 as KGHSH and CDR2 as LQKENI. CDR3 loop: CASSHRDRGGHQPQHF. CDR3 nucleotides: TGTGCCAGCTCACACCGGGACAGGGGAGGTCATCAGCCCCAGCATTTT.

CDR3 loop: CASSEGGQAPYGYTF. As DNA, the CDR3 is TGTGCCAGCAGTGAAGGAGGACAGGCCCCCTATGGCTACACCTTC. The chain combines TRBV2 with TRBJ1-2; TRBD1 matches at 7 bases. This CDR3 spans 15 amino acids. The ends lost 1 base at V and 4 bases at J; junction bases unmatched: 6. Germline CDR1 and CDR2: SNHLY and FYNNEI. The full variable domain, its missing parts supplied by reference TRBV2 and TRBJ1-2, is EPEVTQTPSHQVTQMGQEVILRCVPISNHLYFYWYRQILGQKVEFLVSFYNNEISEKSEIFDDQFSVERPDGSNFTLKIRSTKLEDSAMYFCASSEGGQAPYGYTFGSGTRLTVV.

J is TRBJ1-2 and V is TRBV7-9, with TRBD1 as a possible D gene (6 bases). The CDR3 runs 13 residues. CDR1 and CDR2 (germline): SEHNR, FQNEAQ (reference sequence). V was clipped by 2 bases and J by 8 bases, with 12 bases between them. The CDR3 sequence: CASSLFVQGGYTF. DNA of the CDR3: TGTGCCAGCAGCTTATTTGTGCAGGGGGGCTACACCTTC.

The chain is built from TRBV7-9 and TRBJ1-5; TRBD1 agrees at 7 bases. The CDR3 is 16 residues long. The junction had 7 bases not matched to a gene; V was cut back by 4 bases and J by 1 base. Germline CDR1 reads SEHNR; CDR2 reads FQNEAQ (reference sequence). The CDR3 loop is CASSSPSTGSNQPQHF. For the CDR3, the DNA is TGTGCCAGCAGCTCCCCATCGACAGGGAGCAATCAGCCCCAGCATTTT.

CDR3 residues: CATSDPGTGYNEQFF. As DNA, the CDR3 is TGTGCCACCAGTGATCCAGGGACTGGCTACAATGAGCAGTTCTTC. This chain connects TRBV24-1 to TRBJ2-1; a weak D match, TRBD2 (6 bases). The CDR3 contains 15 residues. The V and J ends lost 3 bases and 3 bases respectively, with 11 bases between them. Germline V lookup: CDR1 KGHDR, CDR2 SFDVKD.

This chain links TRBV7-8 with TRBJ2-2, with TRBD2 identical over 7 bases. V dropped 3 bases and J dropped 2; count of bases not matched to a gene: 3. The V gene's germline CDR1 is SGHVS and CDR2 FQNEAQ. CDR3 length: 15 residues. CDR3 sequence: CASSFRGGNTGELFF. CDR3 in DNA: TGTGCCAGCAGCTTCCGCGGGGGTAACACCGGGGAGCTGTTTTTT.

The chain carries TRBV19 and TRBJ2-1; 10 bases line up with TRBD2. Trimming cost V 4 bases and J 5 bases; bases outside gene matches: 11. The CDR3 is made up of 17 amino acids. The germline V gene has CDR1 LNHDA and CDR2 SQIVND (reference sequence). The CDR3 loop is CASSTTPAGGRDNEQFF. The DNA of the CDR3 is TGTGCCAGTAGTACTACCCCAGCGGGGGGGCGGGACAATGAGCAGTTCTTC.

The chain has TRBV7-3 and TRBJ2-3; the match to TRBD2 covers 7 bases. Losses at the gene ends were 8 bases for V and 5 bases for J; bases not matched to a gene: 13. Germline CDR1 is SGHTA and CDR2 is FQGTGA. CDR3 size: 15 residues. As DNA, the CDR3 is TGTGCCAGCTCAAGGGGCGGGGGTTGGCTAGATACGCAGTATTTT. Its protein is CASSRGGGWLDTQYF.

The chain joins TRBV27 to TRBJ1-4; TRBD1 aligns across 8 bases. Germline V gene lookup returns CDR1 MNHEY and CDR2 SMNVEV (reference sequence). Trimming at V came to 4 bases and at J to 6 bases, leaving 7 bases not matched to a gene. This CDR3 contains 15 residues. The CDR3 nucleotides read TGTGCCAGCAGTTCCTACAGGGGGGCGGATGAAAAACTGTTTTTT. The encoded protein is CASSSYRGADEKLFF.

This chain connects TRBV16 to TRBJ1-1; no firm D call. The V gene's germline CDR1 is KGHSY and CDR2 FQNENV. CDR3 size: 14 residues. V lost 2 bases to trimming and J lost 10 bases, with 17 bases between them. The CDR3: CASSQGNSGNGAFF. CDR3 DNA: TGTGCCAGCAGCCAAGGGAACAGCGGCAATGGAGCTTTCTTT.

The CDR3 is CASSLSRDGDTQYF. The DNA for the CDR3 is TGTGCCAGCTCCCTCTCACGGGATGGAGATACGCAGTATTTT. The chain uses TRBV18 and TRBJ2-3, with TRBD2 as a possible D gene (5 bases). CDR1 is KGHSH, CDR2 LQKENI, per germline. Deletions cut 6 bases from V and 5 bases from J, with 15 bases between. This CDR3 comprises 14 residues.

This rearrangement joins TRBV7-3 to TRBJ1-1, with 7 bases aligning to TRBD1. The germline V gene has CDR1 SGHTA and CDR2 FQGTGA. The CDR3 covers 14 residues. With V trimmed by 5 bases and J by 5 bases, 8 bases remained unmatched. The CDR3 nucleotides read TGTGCCAGCAGCCCCGAGGGGGCTCGGACTGAAGCTTTCTTT. Its protein is CASSPEGARTEAFF.

The chain employs TRBV10-3 and TRBJ1-2; tentatively, D is TRBD1 (5 bases). The V end was cut by 4 bases, the J end by 0 bases, with 18 bases between. CDR3 length equals 17 residues. Germline-derived CDR1 and CDR2 are ENHRY and SYGVKD. The CDR3 region is CAISATTQQVPNYGYTF. CDR3 coding DNA: TGTGCCATCAGTGCAACGACCCAACAGGTCCCTAACTATGGCTACACCTTC.

V usage is TRBV4-3 and J usage is TRBJ1-1; D unresolved. Germline V CDR1 and CDR2: LGHNA, YSLEER. Trimming took off 4 bases at V and 6 bases at J, with 12 bases between the two ends. The CDR3 spans 13 residues. CDR3 nucleotides: TGCGCCAGCAGCCGCGTCCGAGGATCTGAAGCTTTCTTT. Its translation is CASSRVRGSEAFF.